These T cell receptor beta chains were read from a single sample in a study of identical twins. TCRdb redid the calling of the 5' RACE reads with MiXCR, one entry per CDR3 protein. Among about 700,000 distinct CDR3 sequences listed, less than 7% were seen once. Sequenced sample: naive T cells sorted from blood. These receptors were collected from a young man in good health. CDR3s include the opening cysteine and the closing phenylalanine or tryptophan. D genes are given only for firm matches. Clone size is not always given. Where it is, it says once, few, many or a class for expanded clones.

V	D	size	J	DNA	CDR3
TRBV12-3/TRBV12-4	-	few	TRBJ1-5	TGTGCCAGCAGTTTATACCCGATCGGGGGCAGAATGTATCAGCCCCAGCATTTT	CASSLYPIGGRMYQPQHF
TRBV4-1	TRBD2	few	TRBJ2-1	TGCGCCAGCAGCCAATATTTCGTAAGCGGGAGGACCAATGAGCAGTTCTTC	CASSQYFVSGRTNEQFF
TRBV28	-	-	TRBJ2-1	TGTGCCAGCAGTTTATCTGTCAGGGGGGACGGTGAGCAGTTCTTC	CASSLSVRGDGEQFF
TRBV6-2/TRBV6-3	-	-	TRBJ2-7	TGTGCCACGACAGGTATCGCGTACGAGCAGTACTTC	CATTGIAYEQYF
TRBV3-1	-	-	TRBJ2-1	TGTGCCAGCAGCCACGGCACTAATGAGCAGTTCTTC	CASSHGTNEQFF
TRBV29-1	-	many	TRBJ1-1	TGCAGCCCCAGGACGTTGGGAGACACTGAAGCTTTCTTT	CSPRTLGDTEAFF
TRBV19	-	-	TRBJ1-1	TGTGCCAGTAAGGAGGGGCGACGGAACACTGAAGCTTTCTTT	CASKEGRRNTEAFF
TRBV4-3	-	-	TRBJ2-7	TGCGCCAGCAGCCAAGGGAGCAGGGGCAGGTACGAGCAGTACTTC	CASSQGSRGRYEQYF
TRBV19	-	few	TRBJ2-1	TGTGCCGCCGGGGGTGAGCAGTTCTTC	CAAGGEQFF
TRBV20-1	-	-	TRBJ2-7	TGCAGTGCTAGTAACAGGGAAAGGGTTTTGTTTTACGAGCAGTACTTC	CSASNRERVLFYEQYF
TRBV29-1	-	once	TRBJ1-4	TGCAGCGTTGGGGGGGCGCCGGCTGAAAAACTGTTTTTT	CSVGGAPAEKLFF
TRBV18	TRBD1	-	TRBJ1-5	TGTGCCAGCACATTAGCGGGACAGGGTGTTGATCAGCCCCAGCATTTT	CASTLAGQGVDQPQHF
TRBV19	TRBD1	many	TRBJ1-1	TGTGCCACCGGGGACAGGGGACGGACAGCTTTCTTT	CATGDRGRTAFF
TRBV5-1	-	many	TRBJ2-6	TGCGCCAGCAGCCCTCTCTCTGGGGCCAACGTCCTGACTTTC	CASSPLSGANVLTF
TRBV4-3	-	many	TRBJ1-1	TGCGCCAGCAGCCCCTCCTACCTCAAGAACACTGAAGCTTTCTTT	CASSPSYLKNTEAFF
TRBV30	-	-	TRBJ2-1	TGTGCCTGGAGCTACGGGGGCGGGAGTGGTAATGAGCAGTTCTTC	CAWSYGGGSGNEQFF
TRBV9	TRBD2	-	TRBJ2-7	TGTGCCAGCAGTCCCGGGGGTAGCGGGATCTACGAGCAGTACTTC	CASSPGGSGIYEQYF
TRBV30	TRBD2	-	TRBJ2-2	TGTGCCTGGAGTCCCACAACACTAGCGGGATTCTACGCCGGGGAGCTGTTTTTT	CAWSPTTLAGFYAGELFF
TRBV12-3/TRBV12-4	-	-	TRBJ1-1	TGTGCCAGCAGTTTCGCCGGGACGTTGAACACTGAAGCTTTCTTT	CASSFAGTLNTEAFF
TRBV28	-	many	TRBJ2-4	TGTGCCAGCAGTGCCCGCTCACGCAGGGCCAAAAACATTCAGTACTTC	CASSARSRRAKNIQYF
TRBV20-1	TRBD2	many	TRBJ2-1	TGCAGTGCTACCAGCGGGATTATAGATGAGCAGTTCTTC	CSATSGIIDEQFF
TRBV12-3/TRBV12-4	-	many	TRBJ1-2	TGTGCCAGCAGTTTCAATCGGGCAGGTTGGGTTAACTATGGCTACACCTTC	CASSFNRAGWVNYGYTF
TRBV29-1	-	many	TRBJ2-3	TGCAGCGTTGAGCCGGGGGCCATTGGAGATACGCAGTATTTT	CSVEPGAIGDTQYF
TRBV12-3/TRBV12-4	TRBD2	few	TRBJ2-2	TGTGCCAGCAGTTTCGGACTAGCCGGGGAGCTGTTTTTT	CASSFGLAGELFF
TRBV5-1	-	many	TRBJ2-1	TGCGCCAGCAGCCCGCGGCTAGGTGCCAATGAGCAGTTCTTC	CASSPRLGANEQFF
TRBV5-1	-	many	TRBJ2-1	TGCGCCAGCAGCTTGGCCTGGGGATCCGGCAATGAGCAGTTCTTC	CASSLAWGSGNEQFF
TRBV12-3/TRBV12-4	-	-	TRBJ2-1	TGTGCCAGCAGTTTTAGGGGTTCAGCCTACAATGAGCAGTTCTTC	CASSFRGSAYNEQFF
TRBV6-1	TRBD1	few	TRBJ2-5	TGTGCCAGCAGTGGACGACAGGGGGCAAAGACCCAGTACTTC	CASSGRQGAKTQYF
TRBV27	TRBD1	few	TRBJ2-1	TGTGCCAGCAGTTTAAAGACAGGGGGGGATTACAATGAGCAGTTCTTC	CASSLKTGGDYNEQFF
TRBV10-3	TRBD1	-	TRBJ2-7	TGTGCCATCAGTGAGTCGGGACAGAAATACGAGCAGTACTTC	CAISESGQKYEQYF
TRBV10-2	-	many	TRBJ2-1	TGCGCCAGCAACAGCCGAACCTACAATGAGCAGTTCTTC	CASNSRTYNEQFF
TRBV3-1	TRBD1	few	TRBJ1-1	TGTGCCAGCAGCCAAAAAAACAGGGGGTGGAGGAACACTGAAGCTTTCTTT	CASSQKNRGWRNTEAFF
TRBV20-1	TRBD2	many	TRBJ2-1	TGCAGTGCGACCCCATTAGCGGGAGAGTCCTACAATGAGCAGTTCTTC	CSATPLAGESYNEQFF
TRBV6-2/TRBV6-3	-	many	TRBJ2-6	TGTGCCACCCTTTCTGGGGCCAACGTCCTGACTTTC	CATLSGANVLTF
TRBV10-3	-	-	TRBJ2-1	TGTGCCATCAGCGCTTCCAGGGGCGAGCCTGAGCAGTTCTTC	CAISASRGEPEQFF
TRBV19	-	-	TRBJ2-1	TGTGCCAGTAGTACCACCTTCCAACTAAAACAGTTCTTC	CASSTTFQLKQFF
TRBV5-8	TRBD1	-	TRBJ2-7	TGTGCCAGCAGCTTGATCGGGCAGGGGGACTACGAGCAGTACTTC	CASSLIGQGDYEQYF
TRBV25-1	TRBD1	-	TRBJ2-1	TGTGCCAGCAGTGCAGGGGGCCTGACTAAGCAGTTCTTC	CASSAGGLTKQFF
TRBV5-1	-	-	TRBJ1-1	TGCGCCAGCAGCTTGTACAAGAACACTGAAGCTTTCTTT	CASSLYKNTEAFF
TRBV29-1	-	many	TRBJ2-1	TGCAGCGTTGAAGATCTTAAGTTTGGGGTGCACAATGAGCAGTTCTTC	CSVEDLKFGVHNEQFF
TRBV12-3/TRBV12-4	-	many	TRBJ2-5	TGTGCCAGCAGTTTCCCCTACTCGGAGACCCAGTACTTC	CASSFPYSETQYF
TRBV19	TRBD2	few	TRBJ2-7	TGTGCCAGTAAGACTGCGGGAGGGACCTACGAGCAGTACTTC	CASKTAGGTYEQYF
TRBV6-4	-	many	TRBJ1-1	TGTGCCAGCAGTGAAAACGGGAACACTGAAGCTTTCTTT	CASSENGNTEAFF
TRBV6-5	-	many	TRBJ1-4	TGTGCCAGCAGTTACTCGGGGCGGGAAAAACTGTTTTTT	CASSYSGREKLFF
TRBV20-1	TRBD2	-	TRBJ2-2	TGCAGTGCCGCGACTAGCGGGAGGATCGGGGAGCTGTTTTTT	CSAATSGRIGELFF
TRBV29-1	-	many	TRBJ1-1	TGCAGCGTGCCCATGAAGAGTAACACTGAAGCTTTCTTT	CSVPMKSNTEAFF
TRBV11-2	TRBD2	-	TRBJ2-1	TGTGCCAGCAGCTTAACAGCGGGAGATTACAATGAGCAGTTCTTC	CASSLTAGDYNEQFF